The rows below give T cell receptor beta chains drawn from one sample of a study of control samples from healthy donors and cancer patients. This table comes from immunoSEQ multiplex PCR, and its TCRdb copy is limited to in-frame clones, with some not included. Here the sample spans around 100,000 clones, about 89% being singletons. Material: PBMCs. These receptors all come from a man aged 60 to 75 with lung cancer. The CDR3 runs from the conserved cysteine through the conserved F or W. The D gene is left open where the match is weak.

TRBJ1-1	TRBV19	.	CASSAGGGGAGTEAFF	TGTGCCAGTAGTGCCGGCGGGGGGGGCGCAGGGACTGAAGCTTTCTTT
TRBJ2-4	TRBV2	.	CASSTLAKNIQYF	TGTGCCAGCAGTACATTAGCCAAAAACATTCAGTACTTC
TRBJ2-6	TRBV11-3	.	CASLVGPSSGANVLTF	TGTGCCAGCTTAGTGGGCCCATCCTCTGGGGCCAACGTCCTGACTTTC
TRBJ2-5	TRBV15	.	CATSKNAGFQETQYF	TGTGCCACCAGCAAAAACGCAGGGTTCCAAGAGACCCAGTACTTC
TRBJ1-1	TRBV18	TRBD1	CASSQTGVNTEAFF	TGTGCCAGCTCACAGACAGGGGTGAACACTGAAGCTTTCTTT
TRBJ1-1	TRBV30	.	CAWTIYSPYSNTEAFF	TGTGCCTGGACGATCTACTCCCCATACTCGAACACTGAAGCTTTCTTT
TRBJ2-5	TRBV5-7	.	CASSCERGLGGNF	TGTGCCAGCAGCTGCGAAAGGGGCCTAGGAGGGAACTTC
TRBJ1-1	TRBV29-1	.	CSVEATAEAFF	TGCAGCGTTGAAGCGACAGCTGAAGCTTTCTTT
TRBJ1-6	TRBV2	.	CASFLQGGTDDSPLHF	TGTGCCAGCTTTCTCCAAGGAGGGACGGACGATTCACCCCTCCACTTT
TRBJ2-1	TRBV9	.	CASSAPGEQFF	TGTGCCAGCAGCGCCCCAGGGGAGCAGTTCTTC
TRBJ2-7	TRBV7-6	.	CASQATGTEQYF	TGTGCCAGCCAAGCAACAGGAACCGAGCAGTACTTC
TRBJ2-5	TRBV5-1	.	CASSLGTDVPGPTYF	TGCGCCAGCAGCCTGGGGACCGACGTTCCGGGCCCGACATACTTC
TRBJ2-7	TRBV4-1	.	CASRMGDGGYEQYF	TGCGCCAGCAGAATGGGGGACGGCGGTTACGAGCAGTACTTC
TRBJ2-3	TRBV5-1	.	CASSLVANFGTDTQYF	TGCGCCAGCAGCTTGGTGGCGAATTTCGGCACAGATACGCAGTATTTT
TRBJ2-4	TRBV30	.	CACRRSWQGENIQYF	TGTGCCTGCAGACGTTCCTGGCAGGGAGAAAACATTCAGTACTTC
TRBJ2-7	TRBV2	.	CASSEERDVFTYEQYF	TGTGCCAGCAGTGAAGAGAGGGACGTATTTACCTACGAGCAGTACTTC
TRBJ2-3	TRBV14	.	CASSTRTGAQYF	TGTGCCAGCAGCACCCGGACTGGTGCGCAGTATTTT